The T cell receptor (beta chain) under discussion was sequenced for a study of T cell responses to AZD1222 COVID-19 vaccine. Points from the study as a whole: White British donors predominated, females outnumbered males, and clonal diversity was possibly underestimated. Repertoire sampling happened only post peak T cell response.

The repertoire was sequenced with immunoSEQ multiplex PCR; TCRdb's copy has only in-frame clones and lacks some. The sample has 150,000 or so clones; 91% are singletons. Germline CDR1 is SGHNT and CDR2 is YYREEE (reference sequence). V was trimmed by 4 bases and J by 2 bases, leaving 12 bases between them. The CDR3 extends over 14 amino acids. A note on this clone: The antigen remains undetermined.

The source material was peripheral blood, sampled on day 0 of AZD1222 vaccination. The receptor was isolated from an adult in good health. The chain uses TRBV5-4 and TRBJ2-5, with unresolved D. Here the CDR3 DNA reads TGTGCCAGCAGCCAAGGCTTGGGGCAAGAGACCCAGTACTTC. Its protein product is CASSQGLGQETQYF.